This TCR beta chain was captured by sequencing in a study of blood T cell repertoires in COVID-19. Participants had their cohort set by participant-reported clinical history. In Cohort 3, a recovered donor had either two negative PCRs, clearance, or symptom resolution. Germline CDR1 is DFQATT and CDR2 is SNEGSKA (reference sequence). Trimming cost V 3 bases and J 5 bases, with 12 bases left between them. CDR3 length equals 13 residues. Only in-frame clones appear in the TCRdb table, and some are missing; sequencing was by immunoSEQ multiplex PCR. The sample gives some 290,000 clones, roughly nine tenths of which show up once; roughly a tenth is in the top ten.

This clonotype was obtained from a woman under 40 who had recovered from COVID-19. Sequenced input: PBMCs or T cells enriched from blood (not recorded which). This chain connects TRBV20-1 to TRBJ2-3; a possible D gene is TRBD1 (5 bases). CDR3 residues: CSASFGAVDTQYF. CDR3 DNA sequence: TGCAGTGCTAGTTTTGGGGCTGTAGATACGCAGTATTTT.